This T cell receptor (beta chain) emerged from a study of T cells after yellow fever vaccination. Study summary: Fractions low in cell number were prepared with SMART-Seq v4 Ultra Low Input. Study-wide findings and caveats: There was a small share of clonotypes that showed up in both the CD4 and CD8 compartments. Most primary-vaccination clones reappeared after the booster (about 97% CD4, approximately 88% CD8).

Each CDR3 protein is one row after TCRdb ran MiXCR on the 5' RACE reads. The sample shows hundreds of thousands of distinct CDR3 sequences, 15% to 20% of them seen only once. Germline V CDR1 and CDR2: SGHKS, YYEKEE (reference sequence). The CDR3 totals 15 residues. Deletions cut 4 bases from V and 4 bases from J, with 17 bases between. This clonotype was counted many times. The antigen is not known. Sequenced material: PBMCs, taken before the yellow fever booster vaccination. The chain couples TRBV5-5 to TRBJ1-1; no definite D call. This receptor was obtained from a man aged 18 to 29 who received the YFV17D yellow fever vaccine. CDR3 protein: CASSPGPPGGTEAFF. CDR3 DNA: TGTGCCAGCAGCCCTGGCCCTCCGGGTGGCACTGAAGCTTTCTTT.